These T cell receptor beta chains were read from a single sample in a study of a mutant IDH1 vaccine in newly diagnosed glioma. Assay: immunoSEQ multiplex PCR; the TCRdb copy retains only in-frame clones and omits some. The sample records tens of thousands of clones, approximately 88% being singletons. The antigens of these receptors remain unknown. The sample was PBMCs, taken from a glioma patient whose treatment included an IDH1 peptide vaccine. The origin of the receptors is a woman aged 50 to 65 with glioma. Each CDR3 is given with its conserved first and last residue. D genes are given only for firm matches. Not all rows give a size; the values are once, few, many and, for expanded clones, a class.

D	V	size	J	CDR3	DNA
-	TRBV7-8	-	TRBJ1-1	CASSLGSANSNTEAFF	TGTGCCAGCAGCTTAGGATCGGCGAATTCGAACACTGAAGCTTTCTTT
TRBD1	TRBV7-3	few	TRBJ1-1	CASSQTAAGGVTEAFF	TGTGCCAGCAGCCAGACAGCTGCAGGGGGGGTCACTGAAGCTTTCTTT
-	TRBV7-9	-	TRBJ2-2	CASSPRGDTGELFF	TGTGCCAGCAGTCCCAGGGGAGACACCGGGGAGCTGTTTTTT
-	TRBV29-1	-	TRBJ2-2	CSVLHTGELFF	TGCAGCGTTCTACACACCGGGGAGCTGTTTTTT
TRBD1	TRBV6-6	once	TRBJ1-2	CASRMTGGPYGYTF	TGTGCCAGCAGGATGACAGGGGGCCCCTATGGCTACACCTTC
-	TRBV6-5	-	TRBJ1-1	CASTFPGTSEAFF	TGTGCGAGTACCTTTCCCGGGACATCGGAAGCTTTCTTT
TRBD1	TRBV14	-	TRBJ2-5	CASSLARGLETQYF	TGTGCCAGCAGCCTGGCCAGGGGGCTGGAGACCCAGTACTTC
-	TRBV27	-	TRBJ2-1	CASSQSRGPIGNEQFF	TGTGCCAGCAGCCAAAGCAGAGGACCAATAGGGAATGAGCAGTTCTTC
-	TRBV9	-	TRBJ2-3	CASSVEQLGNTQYF	TGTGCCAGCAGCGTAGAACAGTTGGGAAATACGCAGTATTTT
TRBD2	TRBV6-1	-	TRBJ2-7	CASSAGGGYEQYF	TGTGCCAGCAGTGCGGGGGGAGGATACGAGCAGTACTTC
TRBD1	TRBV5-5	-	TRBJ2-7	CASSIRQGAQPYEQYF	TGTGCCAGCAGTATAAGACAGGGGGCGCAACCCTACGAGCAGTACTTC
-	TRBV2	-	TRBJ1-5	CASSPQRGSNQPQHF	TGTGCCAGCAGTCCGCAGCGTGGGAGCAATCAGCCCCAGCATTTT
-	TRBV4-3	-	TRBJ1-2	CASSQELEGLLNYGYTF	TGCGCCAGCAGCCAAGAACTAGAAGGGCTTCTTAACTATGGCTACACCTTC
-	TRBV4-2	once	TRBJ2-7	CASSQTRDSAYEQYF	TGTGCCAGCAGCCAGACCCGGGACTCCGCCTACGAGCAGTACTTC
-	TRBV5-4	-	TRBJ1-1	CASSRGGQNTEAFF	TGTGCCAGCAGCCGCGGGGGCCAAAACACTGAAGCTTTCTTT
-	TRBV4-1	-	TRBJ1-1	CASAARTGNPEAFF	TGCGCCAGCGCCGCGAGAACAGGGAATCCTGAAGCTTTCTTT